The present entry profiles one T cell receptor (beta chain) with its context. The CDR3 covers 16 residues. V gave up 0 bases and J gave up 3 bases; unmatched junction bases: 4. CDR1 and CDR2 from the germline V gene are MRHNA and SNTAGT. The assay was immunoSEQ multiplex PCR, and TCRdb's table has in-frame clones only and misses some. Of around 11,000 clones detected, less than 80% appear once; the ten largest clones hold 35% to 45%. The data were obtained in a study of OX40 agonist ivuxolimab in advanced cancers. Study background: Dose-escalation subjects each had hepatocellular carcinoma, melanoma, renal cell or head and neck cancer. Participants, around 80% male, averaged roughly 55 years of age, ranging from roughly 20 to 80.

The TCR comes from an adult with an advanced solid tumor such as melanoma, head and neck, liver or kidney cancer. The V gene is TRBV6-4, the J gene TRBJ1-1, with 10 bases matching TRBD1. Sequences were derived from CD4+ or CD8+ T cells sorted from blood, sampled in a trial of the OX40 agonist ivuxolimab. CDR3 in DNA: TGTGCCAGCAGTGACTCCGGACAGGGGGGAGACACTGAAGCTTTCTTT. It encodes CASSDSGQGGDTEAFF.